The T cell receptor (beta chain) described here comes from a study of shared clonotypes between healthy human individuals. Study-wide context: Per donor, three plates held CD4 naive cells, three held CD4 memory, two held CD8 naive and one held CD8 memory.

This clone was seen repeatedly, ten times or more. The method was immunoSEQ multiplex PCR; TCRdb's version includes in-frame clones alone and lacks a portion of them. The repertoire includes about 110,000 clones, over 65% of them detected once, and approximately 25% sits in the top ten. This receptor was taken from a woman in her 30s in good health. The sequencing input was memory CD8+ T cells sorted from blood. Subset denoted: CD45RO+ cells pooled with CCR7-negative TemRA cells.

In DNA, the CDR3 is TGTGCCAGTAGTCCCGGGCTCCCTGGGTCGGAGACCCAGTACTTC. Protein product: CASSPGLPGSETQYF. V and J are TRBV19 and TRBJ2-5, with D unresolved. V dropped 5 bases and J dropped 5 bases, with 18 bases sitting between them. The germline V gene encodes CDR1 LNHDA and CDR2 SQIVND (reference sequence). The CDR3 runs 15 residues.